This TCR beta chain comes out of a study of blood T cell repertoires in COVID-19. About the study: Samples representing acute and convalescent COVID-19 were sourced from the United States, Italy and Spain. PBMCs, B-cell-depleted T cells, or T cells were the source of the cDNA or gDNA that made up the material.

Germline values: CDR1 SGHTS, CDR2 YDEGEE. V was clipped by 7 bases and J by 1 base; unmatched bases: 16. This CDR3 spans 18 amino acids. The table came from immunoSEQ multiplex PCR; TCRdb's copy has only in-frame clones and leaves some out. Counted here are roughly 99,000 clones, 80% to 90% occurring once; the ten biggest clones make up approximately 4.9%. Sequenced input: peripheral blood. This TCR was sampled from a man aged 35 to 55 with active or convalescent COVID-19. The chain uses TRBV5-8 and TRBJ2-3, with 9 bases fitting TRBD2. CDR3: CASPNDPLSGRGTDTQYF. The CDR3 coding sequence is TGTGCCAGCCCGAACGACCCTCTTAGCGGGAGAGGCACAGATACGCAGTATTTT.